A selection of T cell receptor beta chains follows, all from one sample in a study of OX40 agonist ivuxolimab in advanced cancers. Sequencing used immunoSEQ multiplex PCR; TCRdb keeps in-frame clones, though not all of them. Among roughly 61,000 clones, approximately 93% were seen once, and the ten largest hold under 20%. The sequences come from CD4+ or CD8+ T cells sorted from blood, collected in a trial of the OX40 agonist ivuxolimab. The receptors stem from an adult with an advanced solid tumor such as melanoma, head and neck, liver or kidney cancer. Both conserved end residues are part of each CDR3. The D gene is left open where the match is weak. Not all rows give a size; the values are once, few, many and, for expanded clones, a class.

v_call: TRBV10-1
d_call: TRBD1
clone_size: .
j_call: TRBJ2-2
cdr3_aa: CASSEDRVTGELFF
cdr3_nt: TGCGCCAGCAGTGAAGACAGGGTCACCGGGGAGCTGTTTTTT

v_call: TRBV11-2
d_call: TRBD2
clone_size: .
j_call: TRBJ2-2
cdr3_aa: CASSLLAGGLPGELFF
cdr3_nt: TGTGCCAGCAGCCTTCTAGCGGGGGGTCTCCCCGGGGAGCTGTTTTTT

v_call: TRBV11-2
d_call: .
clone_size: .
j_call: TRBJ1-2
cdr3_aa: CASSLDQTGLFYGYTF
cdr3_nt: TGTGCCAGCAGCTTAGATCAGACAGGCCTATTCTATGGCTACACCTTC

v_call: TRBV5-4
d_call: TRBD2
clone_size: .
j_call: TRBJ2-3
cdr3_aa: CASSLGTSVDTQYF
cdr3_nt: TGTGCCAGCAGCTTGGGGACTAGCGTAGATACGCAGTATTTT

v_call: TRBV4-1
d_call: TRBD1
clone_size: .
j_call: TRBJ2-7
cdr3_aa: CASSPAGTGYEQYF
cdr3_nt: TGCGCCAGCAGCCCTGCCGGGACAGGATACGAGCAGTACTTC

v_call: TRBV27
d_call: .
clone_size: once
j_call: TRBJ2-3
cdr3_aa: CASSLLGFEDTQYF
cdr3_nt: TGTGCCAGCAGTTTATTAGGTTTCGAAGATACGCAGTATTTT

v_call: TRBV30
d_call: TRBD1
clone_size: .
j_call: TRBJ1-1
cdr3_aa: CAWSVGTGGDAFF
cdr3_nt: TGTGCCTGGAGTGTGGGGACAGGGGGCGACGCTTTCTTT

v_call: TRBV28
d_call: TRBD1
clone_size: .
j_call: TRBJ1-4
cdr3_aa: CASTLGQENEKLFF
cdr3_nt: TGTGCCAGCACCCTGGGACAGGAGAATGAAAAACTGTTTTTT

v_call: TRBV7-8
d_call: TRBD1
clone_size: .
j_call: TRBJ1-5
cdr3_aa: CASSMLTGENQPQHF
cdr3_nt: TGTGCCAGCAGCATGCTGACAGGGGAAAATCAGCCCCAGCATTTT

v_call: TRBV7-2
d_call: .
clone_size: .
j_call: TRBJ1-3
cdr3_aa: CASSPRQFRGNTIYF
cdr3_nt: TGTGCCAGCAGCCCACGACAGTTCCGTGGAAACACCATATATTTT

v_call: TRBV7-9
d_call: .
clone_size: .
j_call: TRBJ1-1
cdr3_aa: CASTLGAEAFF
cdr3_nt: TGTGCCAGCACCCTTGGGGCCGAAGCTTTCTTT

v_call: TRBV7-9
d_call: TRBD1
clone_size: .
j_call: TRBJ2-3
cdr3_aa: CASSLTTGGLDTQYF
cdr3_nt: TGTGCCAGCAGCTTAACAACAGGGGGCTTGGATACGCAGTATTTT

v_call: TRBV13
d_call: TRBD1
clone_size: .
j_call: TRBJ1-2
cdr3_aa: CASSPKGAGYGYTF
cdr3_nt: TGTGCCAGCAGCCCCAAGGGGGCGGGCTATGGCTACACCTTC

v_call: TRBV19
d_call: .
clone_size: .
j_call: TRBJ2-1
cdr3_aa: CASRVAGEQFF
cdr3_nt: TGTGCCAGTAGGGTGGCGGGTGAGCAGTTCTTC

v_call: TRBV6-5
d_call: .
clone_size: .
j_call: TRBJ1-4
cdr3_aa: CASSPQIIANEKLFF
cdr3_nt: TGTGCCAGCAGCCCCCAGATCATAGCGAATGAAAAACTGTTTTTT

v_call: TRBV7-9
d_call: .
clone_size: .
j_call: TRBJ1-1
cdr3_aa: CASSFQGTYTEAFF
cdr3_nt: TGTGCCAGCAGCTTTCAAGGGACCTACACTGAAGCTTTCTTT

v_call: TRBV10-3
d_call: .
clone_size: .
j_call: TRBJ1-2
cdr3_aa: CATTTGEYGYTF
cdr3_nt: TGTGCCACTACGACGGGAGAATATGGCTACACCTTC

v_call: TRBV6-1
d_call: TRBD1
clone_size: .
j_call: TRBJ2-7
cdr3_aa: CASSEWTGSYEQYF
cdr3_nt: TGTGCCAGCAGTGAGTGGACAGGGAGCTACGAGCAGTACTTC

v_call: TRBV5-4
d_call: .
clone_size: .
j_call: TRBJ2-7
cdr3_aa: CASSSPGTTYEQYF
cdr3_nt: TGTGCCAGCAGCTCCCCGGGGACAACCTACGAGCAGTACTTC

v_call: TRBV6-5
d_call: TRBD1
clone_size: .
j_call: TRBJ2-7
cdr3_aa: CASSSRDRDYEQYF
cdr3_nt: TGTGCCAGCAGTTCCCGGGACAGGGACTACGAGCAGTACTTC

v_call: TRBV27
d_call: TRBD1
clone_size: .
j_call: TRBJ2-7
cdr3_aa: CASSLSGGTASPYEQYF
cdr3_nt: TGTGCCAGCAGTTTATCAGGTGGGACAGCATCACCCTACGAGCAGTACTTC

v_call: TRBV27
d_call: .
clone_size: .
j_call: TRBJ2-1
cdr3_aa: CASSSEGSYSYNEQFF
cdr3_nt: TGTGCCAGCAGTTCCGAGGGCTCCTACTCCTACAATGAGCAGTTCTTC

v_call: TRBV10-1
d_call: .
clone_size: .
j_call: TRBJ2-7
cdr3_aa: CASSFGPSYEQYF
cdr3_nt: TGCGCCAGCAGCTTCGGACCCTCCTACGAGCAGTACTTC

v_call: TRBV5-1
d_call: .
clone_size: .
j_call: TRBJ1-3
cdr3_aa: CASSPYPSDGISGNTIYF
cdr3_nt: TGCGCCAGCAGCCCTTACCCGTCGGACGGAATCTCTGGAAACACCATATATTTT

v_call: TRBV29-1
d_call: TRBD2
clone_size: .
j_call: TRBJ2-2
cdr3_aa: CSVEALAGDTGELFF
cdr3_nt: TGCAGCGTTGAAGCCCTAGCGGGGGACACCGGGGAGCTGTTTTTT

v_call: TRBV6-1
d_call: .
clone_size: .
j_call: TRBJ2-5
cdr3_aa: CASSSDSPETQYF
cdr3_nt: TGTGCCAGCAGTTCTGACAGCCCAGAGACCCAGTACTTC

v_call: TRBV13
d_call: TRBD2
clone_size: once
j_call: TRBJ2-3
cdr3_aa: CASSPWTSGGRGTDTQYF
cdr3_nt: TGTGCCAGCAGCCCGTGGACTAGCGGGGGCAGAGGGACAGATACGCAGTATTTT

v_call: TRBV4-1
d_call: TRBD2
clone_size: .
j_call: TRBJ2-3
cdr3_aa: CASSLRGDADTQYF
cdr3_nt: TGCGCCAGCAGCCTCCGGGGGGATGCAGATACGCAGTATTTT

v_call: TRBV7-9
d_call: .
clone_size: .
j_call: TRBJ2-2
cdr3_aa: CASSQIWGSDTGELFF
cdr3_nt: TGTGCCAGCAGTCAGATCTGGGGTTCAGACACCGGGGAGCTGTTTTTT

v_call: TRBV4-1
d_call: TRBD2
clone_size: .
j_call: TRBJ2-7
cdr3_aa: CASSQDGGAYEQYF
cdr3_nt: TGCGCCAGCAGCCAAGATGGGGGGGCCTACGAGCAGTACTTC

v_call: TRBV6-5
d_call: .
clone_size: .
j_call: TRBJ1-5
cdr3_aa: CASSYSLYQPQHF
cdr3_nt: TGTGCCAGCAGTTACTCTCTTTATCAGCCCCAGCATTTT

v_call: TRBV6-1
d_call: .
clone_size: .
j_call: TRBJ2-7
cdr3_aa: CASSDWGTGYEQYF
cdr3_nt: TGTGCCAGCAGTGATTGGGGTACCGGCTACGAGCAGTACTTC

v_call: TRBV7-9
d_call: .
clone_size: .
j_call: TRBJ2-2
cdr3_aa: CASSFGGELFF
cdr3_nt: TGTGCCAGCAGCTTCGGCGGGGAGCTGTTTTTT

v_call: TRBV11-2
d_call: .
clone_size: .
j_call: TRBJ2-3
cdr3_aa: CASSLNGGSTDTQYF
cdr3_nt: TGTGCCAGCAGCTTAAACGGGGGTAGCACAGATACGCAGTATTTT

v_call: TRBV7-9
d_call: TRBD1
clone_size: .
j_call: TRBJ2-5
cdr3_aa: CASSLGGQLGETQYF
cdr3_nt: TGTGCCAGCAGCTTAGGGGGACAGCTAGGGGAGACCCAGTACTTC

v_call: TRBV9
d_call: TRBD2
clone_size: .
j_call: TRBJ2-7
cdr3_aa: CASSAGTTAYEQYF
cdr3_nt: TGTGCCAGCAGCGCGGGGACTACAGCCTACGAGCAGTACTTC

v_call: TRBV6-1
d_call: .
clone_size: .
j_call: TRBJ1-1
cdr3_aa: CACQETRRKDTEAFF
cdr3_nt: TGTGCCTGCCAAGAGACCCGTCGTAAGGACACTGAAGCTTTCTTT

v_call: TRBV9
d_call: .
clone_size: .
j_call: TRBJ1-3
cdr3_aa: CASSVDGSGNTIYF
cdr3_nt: TGTGCCAGCAGCGTAGATGGCTCTGGAAACACCATATATTTT

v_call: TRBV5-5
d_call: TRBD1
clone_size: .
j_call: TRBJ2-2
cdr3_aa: CASSTPDRPTGELFF
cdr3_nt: TGTGCCAGCAGCACCCCGGACAGGCCCACCGGGGAGCTGTTTTTT

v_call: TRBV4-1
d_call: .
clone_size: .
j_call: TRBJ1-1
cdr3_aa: CASSHGLLNTEAFF
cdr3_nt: TGCGCCAGCAGCCACGGACTCCTGAACACTGAAGCTTTCTTT

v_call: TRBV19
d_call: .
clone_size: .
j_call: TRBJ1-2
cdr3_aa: CASSMDGYGYTF
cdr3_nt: TGTGCCAGTAGTATGGATGGATATGGCTACACCTTC

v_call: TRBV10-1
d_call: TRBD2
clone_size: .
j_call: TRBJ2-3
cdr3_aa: CASPPGGPTDTQYF
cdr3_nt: TGCGCCAGCCCGCCGGGGGGGCCCACAGATACGCAGTATTTT

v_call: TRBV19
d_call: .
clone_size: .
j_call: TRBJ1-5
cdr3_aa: CASSIDLEGSLDF
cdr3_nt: TGTGCCAGTAGTATAGATCTCGAGGGGTCCTTGGATTTT

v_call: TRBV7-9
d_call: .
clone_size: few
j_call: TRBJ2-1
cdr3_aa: CASSRGLSEQFF
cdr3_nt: TGTGCCAGCAGCCGAGGCCTTAGTGAGCAGTTCTTC

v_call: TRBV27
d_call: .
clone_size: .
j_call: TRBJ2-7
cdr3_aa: CASSSLDSLSVEQYF
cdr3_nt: TGTGCCAGCAGCTCCTTAGACAGCCTAAGTGTCGAGCAGTACTTC

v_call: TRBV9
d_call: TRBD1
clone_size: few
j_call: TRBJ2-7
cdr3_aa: CASSVHWTGGCEQYF
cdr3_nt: TGTGCCAGCAGCGTACACTGGACAGGGGGATGCGAGCAGTACTTC

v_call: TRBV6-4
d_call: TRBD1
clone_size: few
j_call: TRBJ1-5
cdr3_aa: CASSMIKQGRVPNQPQHF
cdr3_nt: TGTGCCAGCAGTATGATCAAACAGGGGAGGGTCCCTAATCAGCCCCAGCATTTT

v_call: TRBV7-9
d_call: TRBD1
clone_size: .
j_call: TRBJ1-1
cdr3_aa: CASSLGGTGYNTEAFF
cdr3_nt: TGTGCCAGCAGCTTAGGGGGGACAGGTTATAACACTGAAGCTTTCTTT

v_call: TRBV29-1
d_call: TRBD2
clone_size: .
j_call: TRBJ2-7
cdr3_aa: CSVGSGVGYEQYF
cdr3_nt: TGCAGCGTTGGAAGCGGGGTTGGCTACGAGCAGTACTTC

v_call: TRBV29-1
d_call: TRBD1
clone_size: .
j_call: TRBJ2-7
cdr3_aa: CSAADRVDEQYF
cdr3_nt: TGCAGCGCCGCGGACAGGGTCGACGAGCAGTACTTC

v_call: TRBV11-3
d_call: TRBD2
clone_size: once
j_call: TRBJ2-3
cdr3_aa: CASSQGAGAMADTQYF
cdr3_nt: TGTGCCAGCAGCCAAGGAGCGGGGGCGATGGCAGATACGCAGTATTTT

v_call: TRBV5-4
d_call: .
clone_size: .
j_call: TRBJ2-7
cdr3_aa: CASSLLGGEQYF
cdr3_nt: TGTGCCAGCAGCTTGCTCGGAGGCGAGCAGTACTTC

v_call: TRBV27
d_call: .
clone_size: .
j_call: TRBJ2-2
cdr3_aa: CASSPGMNTGELFF
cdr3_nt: TGTGCCAGCAGCCCGGGAATGAACACCGGGGAGCTGTTTTTT

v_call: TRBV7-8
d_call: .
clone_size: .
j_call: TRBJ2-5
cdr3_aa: CASSLGGWETQYF
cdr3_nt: TGTGCCAGCAGCTTAGGGGGGTGGGAGACCCAGTACTTC

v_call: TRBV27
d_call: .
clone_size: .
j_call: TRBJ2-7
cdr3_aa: CASSPRGLYSYEQYF
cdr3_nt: TGTGCCAGTAGCCCCCGTGGACTCTACTCCTACGAGCAGTACTTC

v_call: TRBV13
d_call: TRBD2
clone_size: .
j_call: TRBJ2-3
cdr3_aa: CASRPQAGGADTQYF
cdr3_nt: TGTGCCAGCAGACCACAGGCGGGGGGTGCAGATACGCAGTATTTT

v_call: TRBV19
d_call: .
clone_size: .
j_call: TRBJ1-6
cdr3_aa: CASSIFSSSYNSPLHF
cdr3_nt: TGTGCCAGTAGTATATTTTCAAGCTCCTATAATTCACCCCTCCACTTT

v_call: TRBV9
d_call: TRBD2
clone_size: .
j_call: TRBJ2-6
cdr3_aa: CASGRGSGSGANVLTF
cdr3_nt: TGTGCCAGCGGGAGGGGATCGGGCTCTGGGGCCAACGTCCTGACTTTC

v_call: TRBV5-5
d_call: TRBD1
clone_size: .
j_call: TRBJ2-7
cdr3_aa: CASSSGTGEYF
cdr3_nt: TGTGCCAGCAGCTCCGGGACAGGGGAGTACTTC

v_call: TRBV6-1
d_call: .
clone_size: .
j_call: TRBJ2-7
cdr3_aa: CASYGHHSDTYEQYF
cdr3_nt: TGTGCCAGCTATGGACACCACTCGGATACCTACGAGCAGTACTTC